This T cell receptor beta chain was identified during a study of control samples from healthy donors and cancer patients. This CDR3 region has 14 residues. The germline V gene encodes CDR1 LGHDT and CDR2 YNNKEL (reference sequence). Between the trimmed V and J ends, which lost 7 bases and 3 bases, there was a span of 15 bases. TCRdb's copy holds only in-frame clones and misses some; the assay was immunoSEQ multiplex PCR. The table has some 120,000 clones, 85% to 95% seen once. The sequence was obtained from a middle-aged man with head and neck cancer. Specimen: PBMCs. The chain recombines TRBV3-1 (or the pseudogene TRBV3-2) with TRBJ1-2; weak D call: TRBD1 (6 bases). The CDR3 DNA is TGTGCCAGCAACGGAGGGGGTGTACACTATGGCTACACCTTC. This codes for CASNGGGVHYGYTF.